This passage covers 30 T cell receptor beta chains from one sample sequenced in a study of cytomegalovirus exposure and HLA in healthy donors. Primers included in the PCR were 60 Vbeta and 13 Jbeta primers. Assay: immunoSEQ multiplex PCR; the TCRdb copy retains only in-frame clones and omits some. Of approximately 180,000 clones in the sample, around 83% are singletons; the top ten hold 1.5% to 2%. The sample was PBMCs. All receptors come from a woman between 18 and 29 years old in good health and CMV-seronegative.

CDR3 protein: CASSFTGGTDTQYF. Here the CDR3 DNA reads TGTGCCAGCAGCTTTACAGGGGGCACAGATACGCAGTATTTT. The chain links TRBV5-8 to TRBJ2-3, with 7 positions matching TRBD1. V was pared by 2 bases and J by 1 base, with 1 base of the junction left unmatched. The CDR3 length is 14 residues. Germline CDR1 and CDR2: SGHTS and YDEGEE.

The J gene is TRBJ1-2, the V gene TRBV7-9, with 10 bases identical to TRBD1. The CDR3 length is 15 residues. J lost 6 bases, V lost 6 bases, and 10 bases had no gene match. The germline V gene encodes CDR1 SEHNR and CDR2 FQNEAQ (reference sequence). The CDR3: CASSLSGTGVNGYTF. DNA for the CDR3: TGTGCCAGCAGTCTATCCGGGACAGGGGTGAATGGCTACACCTTC. Based on the CDR3 plus reference TRBV7-9 and TRBJ1-2, the full variable domain is DTGVSQNPRHKITKRGQNVTFRCDPISEHNRLYWYRQTLGQGPEFLTYFQNEAQLEKSRLLSDRFSAERPKGSFSTLEIQRTEQGDSAMYLCASSLSGTGVNGYTFGSGTRLTVV.

V usage is TRBV7-2 and J usage is TRBJ2-3, with 12 bases matching TRBD2. Trimming took 1 base from V and 4 from J; bases not matched to a gene: 9. This CDR3 spans 18 amino acids. Germline CDR1 SGHTA, CDR2 FQGNSA. For the CDR3, the DNA is TGTGCCAGCAGCTTAGTTGCTAGCGGGAGGGGAGAGGCAGATACGCAGTATTTT. Translated, it gives CASSLVASGRGEADTQYF.

The chain recombines TRBV5-4 with TRBJ2-4, with 10 positions matching TRBD1. Trimming took 3 bases from V and 1 from J; bases not matched to a gene: 4. Per germline, CDR1 SGHNT and CDR2 YYREEE (reference sequence). The length of the CDR3 is 16 residues. The CDR3 region is CASSSKDRGAKNIQYF. The CDR3 DNA is TGTGCCAGCAGCTCAAAGGACAGGGGGGCCAAAAACATTCAGTACTTC.

Comments on this clone: Germline and junction disagree at one end, which may indicate a read error. This chain joins TRBV10-1 and TRBJ2-2; TRBD1 matches at 9 bases. CDR3 size: 17 residues. The germline V gene has CDR1 WNHNN and CDR2 SYGVQD (reference sequence). CDR3 bases: TGCGCCAGCAGCCCTGGAAAGGGACAGGGTAACACCGGGGGGCTGTTTTTT. Amino acids: CASSPGKGQGNTGGLFF.

This clone has just one count. This CDR3 is CASSQGTGDNSPLHF. The CDR3 bases are TGCGCCAGCAGCCAGGGGACGGGAGATAATTCACCCCTCCACTTT. J is TRBJ1-6 and V is TRBV4-3, with a possible D match to TRBD1 (5 bases). V was cut by 3 bases and J by 5 bases, with 11 bases left in between. Germline V gene lookup returns CDR1 LGHNA and CDR2 YSLEER. The CDR3 runs to 15 residues.

V usage is TRBV29-1 and J usage is TRBJ1-4; D gene ambiguous. The CDR3 consists of 14 residues. CDR1 and CDR2 (germline): SQVTM, ANQGSEA. The V end lost 1 base, the J end lost 2 bases, and 8 bases lay between the germline ends. This CDR3 is CSVEAPFTNEKLFF. DNA of the CDR3: TGCAGCGTTGAAGCCCCATTTACTAATGAAAAACTGTTTTTT.

This clone occurred a few times. For the CDR3, the DNA is TGTGCCAGCAGTCTCCCCAGGTCCACGGGGGAGCAGTTCTTC. Translating gives CASSLPRSTGEQFF. The chain carries TRBV2 and TRBJ2-1; perhaps TRBD2 as D (5 bases). The V gene lost 5 bases and the J gene lost 10 bases, with 18 bases spanning the gap. Germline values: CDR1 SNHLY, CDR2 FYNNEI. The CDR3 is 14 residues long.

The rearrangement joins TRBV7-9 to TRBJ2-7, with D perhaps matching TRBD1 (6 bases). This CDR3 spans 14 amino acids. V lost 5 bases to trimming and J lost 3 bases, with 14 bases between them. The germline gives CDR1 SEHNR, CDR2 FQNEAQ (reference sequence). CDR3 in DNA: TGTGCCAGCAGCGGGACAAGGGACGGCTACGAGCAGTACGTC. This translates into CASSGTRDGYEQYV.

The V call is TRBV7-8, the J call TRBJ2-2, with 13 bases matching TRBD2. With V trimmed by 5 bases and J by 3 bases, 6 bases remained unmatched. Germline assignment: CDR1 SGHVS and CDR2 FQNEAQ. The CDR3 covers 17 residues. The CDR3, as DNA: TGTGCCAGCAGCCCCGGGACTAGCGGGACGGACACCGGGGAGCTGTTTTTT. This gives the protein CASSPGTSGTDTGELFF.

The chain recombines TRBV5-1 with TRBJ1-5, with D perhaps TRBD1 (6 bases). The CDR3 runs 14 residues. Germline CDR1 and CDR2: SGHRS and YFSETQ. V lost 0 bases and J lost 9, with 13 bases in between. DNA for the CDR3: TGCGCCAGCAGCTTGGTAGGGGGGGTGAGGCCCCAGCATTTT. It encodes CASSLVGGVRPQHF.

This clone was observed a few times. The chain links TRBV10-3 to TRBJ2-7; D perhaps matches TRBD1 (6 bases). V was pared by 10 bases and J by 6 bases, with 13 bases between. Germline CDR1 and CDR2: ENHRY and SYGVKD. The CDR3 sequence is 11 residues long. The CDR3 sequence: CATTGSGEQYV. CDR3 nucleotide sequence: TGTGCCACGACAGGTTCGGGCGAGCAGTACGTC.

The chain employs TRBV30 and TRBJ1-1, with 7 positions matching TRBD1. Trimming at V came to 3 bases and at J to 5 bases, leaving 6 bases not matched to a gene. Germline loops: CDR1 GTSNPN, CDR2 SVGIG (reference sequence). This CDR3 comprises 13 residues. The CDR3 nucleotides are TGTGCCTGGAGAGGGAGCAGGGGGACTGAAGCTTTCTTT. This translates into CAWRGSRGTEAFF.

J is TRBJ1-5 and V is TRBV10-3; D is perhaps TRBD1 (6 bases). Trimming shortened V by 3 bases and J by 4 bases, and 19 bases separated the two germline ends. The CDR3 contains 17 residues. The germline V gene has CDR1 ENHRY and CDR2 SYGVKD. The CDR3: CAISDFPAGGYNQPQHF. The CDR3 DNA follows: TGTGCCATCAGTGATTTCCCGGCGGGGGGCTATAATCAGCCCCAGCATTTT.

The CDR3 DNA sequence: TGTGCCAGCAGCTTAGTCGGTACAGGGGGCTCTGGGGCCAACGTCCTGACTTTC. Translation: CASSLVGTGGSGANVLTF. The chain joins TRBV7-2 to TRBJ2-6, with TRBD1 matching over 8 bases. This CDR3 is built from 18 residues. Germline values: CDR1 SGHTA, CDR2 FQGNSA. V lost 1 base, J lost 0 bases, and 5 bases stayed unmatched. Together with reference TRBV7-2 and TRBJ2-6, the CDR3 gives the full variable domain: GAGVSQSPSNKVTEKGKDVELRCDPISGHTALYWYRQSLGQGLEFLIYFQGNSAPDKSGLPSDRFSAERTGGSVSTLTIQRTQQEDSAVYLCASSLVGTGGSGANVLTFGAGSRLTVL.

The chain joins TRBV6-5 to TRBJ2-5, with D perhaps TRBD1 (5 bases). The J call may be faulty, since TRBJ2-7 better matches the DNA end. The germline V gene has CDR1 MNHEY and CDR2 SVGAGI. The CDR3 is made up of 14 amino acids. The CDR3: CASSYSRQLYEQYF. In DNA form, the CDR3 reads TGTGCCAGCAGTTACTCGAGACAGCTATACGAGCAGTACTTC.

The chain has TRBV27 and TRBJ1-1; tentatively, D is TRBD1 (5 bases). CDR1 is MNHEY, CDR2 SMNVEV, per germline (reference sequence). The CDR3 sequence is 15 residues long. V lost 0 bases and J 5 bases, leaving 13 bases between the germline ends. The CDR3: CASSLSRRGLTEAFF. CDR3 DNA sequence: TGTGCCAGCAGTTTATCGAGAAGGGGCCTTACTGAAGCTTTCTTT.

This CDR3 reads CASSQDEGGAYNSPLHF. DNA of the CDR3: TGCGCCAGCAGCCAAGATGAAGGGGGCGCGTATAATTCACCCCTCCACTTT. J is TRBJ1-6 and V is TRBV4-1; 7 bases fit TRBD1. The CDR3 is 17 amino acids. The V and J ends lost 0 bases and 4 bases, in that order; junction bases with no gene match: 6. Germline V lookup: CDR1 MGHRA, CDR2 YSYEKL.

The CDR3, as DNA: TGTGCCAGCTCACCACCCATGGAACTAGCGGAAGAGACCCAGTACTTC. This gives the protein CASSPPMELAEETQYF. This chain connects TRBV18 to TRBJ2-5; 8 bases match TRBD2. Looked up from germline, CDR1 is KGHSH and CDR2 is LQKENI. After removal of 0 bases from V and 3 bases from J, the junction contained 6 bases not matched to a gene. CDR3 length equals 16 residues.

The rearrangement joins TRBV10-3 to TRBJ2-2, with 13 bases that match TRBD2. Germline CDR1 reads ENHRY; CDR2 reads SYGVKD. The CDR3 is made up of 16 amino acids. V shed 11 bases, J shed 5 bases, and the junction held 11 bases outside the gene matches. The CDR3 loop is CALRTSGGSQTGELFF. The CDR3 nucleotides are TGTGCCCTCCGGACTAGCGGGGGATCCCAGACCGGGGAGCTGTTTTTT.

The chain recombines TRBV9 with TRBJ2-1, with 9 nucleotides matching TRBD2. With V trimmed by 7 bases and J by 4 bases, 9 bases remained unmatched. In germline, CDR1 is SGDLS, CDR2 YYNGEE. The CDR3 loop spans 15 amino acids. Here the CDR3 DNA reads TGTGCCAGCCAACTAGCGGGCTCGAAATACAATGAGCAGTTCTTC. It yields the protein CASQLAGSKYNEQFF. The full variable domain, rest sourced from reference TRBV9 and TRBJ2-1, is DSGVTQTPKHLITATGQRVTLRCSPRSGDLSVYWYQQSLDQGLQFLIQYYNGEERAKGNILERFSAQQFPDLHSELNLSSLELGDSALYFCASQLAGSKYNEQFFGPGTRLTVL.

V usage is TRBV7-2 and J usage is TRBJ1-3; TRBD1 aligns across 10 bases. CDR1 and CDR2 (germline): SGHTA, FQGNSA. The CDR3 length is 15 residues. V was pared by 4 bases and J by 1 base, with 1 base of the junction left unmatched. In nucleotides, the CDR3 is TGTGCCAGCAGCTGGGGACAGGGGTCTGGAAACACCATATATTTT. This sequence encodes CASSWGQGSGNTIYF.

This clone turned up a few times. The chain combines TRBV2 with TRBJ2-7; TRBD1 matches 7 bases. Germline assignment: CDR1 SNHLY and CDR2 FYNNEI. The CDR3 sequence is 13 residues long. Trimming cost V 6 bases and J 2 bases; bases outside gene matches: 4. The CDR3: CASSPDRAYEQYV. CDR3 coding DNA: TGTGCCAGCAGCCCTGACAGGGCCTACGAGCAGTACGTC.

The rearrangement uses TRBV28 and TRBJ2-2; D unclear. This CDR3 has 17 amino acids. Germline V lookup: CDR1 MDHEN, CDR2 SYDVKM. V was trimmed by 6 bases and J by 0 bases, leaving 17 bases between them. This chain's CDR3 is CASSRPLPTANTGELFF. Written as DNA, the CDR3 is TGTGCCAGCAGCCGTCCCCTACCTACGGCGAACACCGGGGAGCTGTTTTTT.

The J gene is TRBJ2-3, the V gene TRBV19; D unclear. In germline, CDR1 is LNHDA, CDR2 SQIVND (reference sequence). This CDR3 is built from 14 residues. V was trimmed by 3 bases and J by 0 bases, leaving 7 bases between them. The CDR3 loop is CASSIQRSTDTQYF. The CDR3 DNA sequence: TGTGCCAGTAGTATTCAGCGTAGCACAGATACGCAGTATTTT.

The chain joins TRBV19 to TRBJ2-3; tentatively, D is TRBD2 (5 bases). V shed 10 bases and J shed 4 bases, with 24 bases lying between them. Germline V gene data show CDR1 as LNHDA and CDR2 as SQIVND (reference sequence). The CDR3 has 16 residues. This chain's CDR3 is CATSKDLGPFSDTQYF. The CDR3 DNA reads TGTGCCACCTCAAAGGACTTGGGTCCCTTTTCAGATACGCAGTATTTT.

This rearrangement joins TRBV2 to TRBJ2-3; a weak D match, TRBD2 (6 bases). Germline V gene sequence: CDR1 SNHLY, CDR2 FYNNEI. The germline V and J ends were trimmed by 7 bases and 5 bases, with 16 bases remaining between them. The CDR3 covers 14 residues. CDR3 protein: CASTKGLRGDTQYF. The CDR3 DNA follows: TGTGCCAGCACCAAGGGACTTAGAGGAGATACGCAGTATTTT.

This clone was seen just once. The genes are TRBV28 and TRBJ1-5, with a tentative D call TRBD1 (6 bases). V lost 5 bases and J 4 bases, leaving 15 bases between the germline ends. Germline CDR1 reads MDHEN; CDR2 reads SYDVKM. CDR3 size: 15 residues. Written as DNA, the CDR3 is TGTGCCAGCAGTGGGGAGGGAGGGGGGAATCAGCCCCAGCATTTT. It encodes CASSGEGGGNQPQHF.

This rearrangement joins TRBV30 to TRBJ1-2; no clear D gene. The germline V and J ends were trimmed by 2 bases and 7 bases, with 11 bases remaining between them. Per the germline V gene, CDR1 is GTSNPN and CDR2 is SVGIG (reference sequence). The CDR3 sequence is 12 residues long. DNA of the CDR3: TGTGCCTGGAGTTGGACGGGAGGTGGCTACACCTTC. Encoded protein: CAWSWTGGGYTF.

This chain connects TRBV4-3 to TRBJ1-3, with D possibly TRBD1 on 5 matching bases. V lost 1 base, J lost 0 bases, and 13 bases lay in between. Germline V lookup: CDR1 LGHNA, CDR2 YSLEER. The CDR3 has 17 amino acids. The CDR3 DNA is TGCGCCAGCAGCCAAGTTCAGGGTCCCCTCTCTGGAAACACCATATATTTT. This gives the protein CASSQVQGPLSGNTIYF.